Sequencing of this T cell receptor (beta chain) was carried out in a study of cytomegalovirus exposure and HLA in healthy donors. Whole-study results and caveats: In vitro confirmation showed three CMV-associated chains to be CMV antigen specific. In a later analysis, the majority of CMV-associated beta chains seemingly showed HLA restriction. TCR beta V- and J-gene trimming, according to a later analysis, was linked to a missense DCLRE1C variant. Within an earlier analysis, most TCR beta V segments proved productive either about 90% or about 30% of the time.

Germline values: CDR1 ENHRY, CDR2 SYGVKD. V lost 2 bases to trimming and J lost 1 base; unmatched junction nucleotides: 18. The CDR3 has 20 residues. About this clone: Its antigen is still unknown.

With 60 Vbeta and 13 Jbeta primers, the PCR was carried out. Using immunoSEQ multiplex PCR, the repertoire was profiled, and TCRdb retains in-frame clones only, with some absent. Here the sample spans roughly 190,000 clones, roughly four fifths being singletons. The chain combines TRBV10-3 with TRBJ2-3; TRBD1 aligns across 7 bases. The sample was PBMCs. The clonotype comes from a man aged 35 to 55 in good health and CMV-seropositive. The CDR3 here is CAISELPGRSGGGGTDTQYF. CDR3 DNA: TGTGCCATCAGTGAGCTTCCCGGTCGGTCAGGGGGTGGGGGCACAGATACGCAGTATTTT.